This TCR beta chain appears in the sequencing data of a study of T-cell reconstitution after alpha-beta-depleted transplantation in children (dated by TCRdb to the mid-2010s). Broadly, across the study: The study quantitatively tracked T-cell immune reconstitution after TCRalphabeta/CD19-depleted allogeneic hematopoietic cell transplantation in children using TCR repertoire profiling.

This clonotype has just a few counts. Its recognized antigen is unknown. Within one base of it there is no much larger clone, and no base qualities were kept. There are 13 amino acids in the CDR3, from cysteine to phenylalanine inclusive. Only the CDR3 DNA stays, 39 bases, in frame from base 1. Cut back by 6 bases and 5 bases, the V and J ends lie 10 bases apart. The library came from PCR. The instrument given in TCRdb is Illumina HiSeq 2500. TCR library preparation used molecular barcoding, with unique molecular identifiers applied to normalize quantification of the TCRbeta repertoire. TCRdb passed the public sequencing reads through fastp at Q25 and MiXCR, retaining productive beta sequences. CDR3 protein duplicates are merged, each entry listing the most common genes and DNA. The sample table records hundreds of thousands of distinct CDR3 sequences; approximately 17% of these occur just once. 0.9% to 1.2% of the sample is taken by the ten largest.

The receptor comes from a human donor who donated a stem cell graft to a child with acute myeloid leukemia. Here the chain combines TRBV12-3 or TRBV12-4 and TRBJ1-4; the D gene assignment is ambiguous. This material consisted of PBMCs from the stem cell graft donor, taken from the stem cell graft. The DNA sequence reads TGTGCCAGCAGGGGTGGCGGAAATGAAAAACTGTTTTTT. It is translated as CASRGGGNEKLFF.